This T cell receptor beta chain was captured in a study of human T cells and chemical hapten exposure (dated by TCRdb to the early 2020s). Context from the whole study: For sensitization, 2% DPC in acetone was applied to an approximately 2 cm by approximately 2 cm area of upper inner arm skin. Peripheral blood TCR repertoire changes were tracked in vivo in alopecia patients during primary and secondary sensitization to the hapten diphenylcyclopropenone (DPC). Libraries were combined into a pool for sequencing, and differences in TCR yield between samples came mainly from small differences in library volumes within the pool. Throughout the approximately 22-week study period, patients were also given weekly therapeutic DPC doses on the scalp. About 29 alopecia patients gave blood for TCR sequencing at one to four time points (pre-sensitization, 2, 6 and 24 weeks). Blood samples were taken from patients before sensitization (week 0) and then at 2, 6 and about 24 weeks after DPC sensitization. Patch tests used Finn chambers with 0.01% DPC on the upper back, scored after 6 days by International Contact Dermatitis Research Group standards. Most of the patients in the cohort were female, and the cohort covered alopecia areata with under or over 50% scalp involvement, alopecia totalis and alopecia universalis.

The library was built by means of RACE. Sequencing used a NextSeq 500. During library preparation, unique molecular identifiers were attached to individual cDNA molecules so that TCRs could be counted in a quantitative, reproducible way. For every blood RNA sample, sequencing covered both the TCR alpha and TCR beta chains. In the authors' own workflow: Samples had a median of 95,638 TCRs, with a range from about 23,224 to 750,000. V, J and CDR3 annotation of the TCR reads was performed with the Decombinator software suite. For PS versus PT1 abundance plots, all samples were subsampled to the same number of TCRs (28,000). Expanded TCRs were defined as absent before sensitization and observed at least eight times at the 2-week time point. The public reads were run again by TCRdb, first through fastp at Q25 and then through MiXCR, and only productive beta chains were kept. Records with the same CDR3 protein are collapsed into one entry carrying the most frequent genes and DNA. TCRdb, not the original authors, processed these V and J calls. The table for this sample lists fewer than 150,000 distinct CDR3 sequences; 12% of them were counted only once. The ten top clones hold 1.1% to 1.5% of the sample.

This clonotype was observed a few times. No antigen is known for it. No base qualities exist here, and no much larger clone lies one base off it. Points the paper makes about the study in general: A positive correlation was found between the number of PT1 expanded TCRs and patch test score, with significance reached at thresholds 8, 16 and 32 but not 4. No change with DPC sensitization was found in the number of TCRs above 1 in 1000 frequency, and no evidence of global repertoire structure alterations was found. Alopecia, a presumed autoimmune disease, was present in all patients, so the immune response of the patients might differ from that of healthy individuals. After repeated subsampling, the strength of the expansion versus patch-test correlation and the threshold at which it became significant changed. Compared with pre-sensitization or healthy control sets, expanded TCRs formed significantly more large CDR3 similarity clusters, which is consistent with antigen-driven responses.

V and J lose 5 bases and 10 bases, and a span of 18 bases separates them. The CDR3 contains 14 residues, cysteine and phenylalanine counted. The entry retains the CDR3 DNA only, 42 bases that are in frame from base 1. Per the germline V gene (reference sequence), LGHDT is the CDR1 and YNNKEL is the CDR2. The time point tag for this specimen amounts to: patch test 2, 6 weeks after DPC sensitization. What this sample's treatment or condition label stands for: therapeutic diphenylcyclopropenone sensitization with weekly scalp DPC. Blood at each patch-test visit was drawn before the patch test was applied. Eligible patients were aged 18 to 70, diagnosed with alopecia, deemed suitable for DPC therapy, and excluded if pregnant. Total RNA was extracted from unfractionated whole blood collected in Tempus Blood RNA tubes.

This clonotype originated in a woman between 50 and 59 years old with alopecia areata. Some clones in this sample may be carry-over from other donors' samples. The starting material was whole blood, obtained in connection with sensitization to the hapten diphenylcyclopropenone (DPC). Recombination joined TRBV3-1 with TRBJ2-1, and the D gene may be TRBD2, 6 bases matching. The CDR3 protein is CASSFERGIYEQFF. At the DNA level, the sequence is TGTGCCAGCAGCTTCGAGCGCGGGATATACGAGCAGTTCTTC.